This T cell receptor (beta chain) was sequenced during a study of follicular helper T cells after annual influenza vaccination. The sample's time point: 2015-2016 season, pre-vaccination. No donor had influenza vaccine in the prior 6 months; all lived in the community. The assay was immunoSEQ multiplex PCR, and TCRdb's table has in-frame clones only and misses some. The sample lists 9,500 to 15,000 clones; 70% to 80% were seen once. The CDR3 runs 15 residues. The V gene lost 0 bases and the J gene lost 2 bases, with 11 bases spanning the gap. Germline V gene sequence: CDR1 SGHNT, CDR2 YYREEE (reference sequence).

The sequence derives from an adult who received the influenza vaccine. The sample was CXCR5+ CD38- circulating T follicular helper cells from blood, taken on the day of influenza vaccination. Subset denoted: circulating Tfh, non-naive CD4+CXCR5+PD-1+ (ICOS+CD38+ or ICOS-CD38-). J is TRBJ2-5 and V is TRBV5-4; the D is unclear. The CDR3 here is CASSLDSQAQETQYF. The CDR3 bases are TGTGCCAGCAGCTTGGACTCCCAGGCACAAGAGACCCAGTACTTC.